Listed below are T cell receptor beta chains from one sample, sequenced in a study of T cell responses to AZD1222 COVID-19 vaccine. The table came from immunoSEQ multiplex PCR; TCRdb's copy has only in-frame clones and leaves some out. The profile covers tens of thousands of clones, with roughly nine tenths appearing a single time and 2% to 2.5% taken by the ten largest. The sequencing used peripheral blood, collected on day 0 of AZD1222 vaccination. The receptors come from an adult in good health. The CDR3 runs from the conserved cysteine through the conserved F or W. Fields, in order: clone size, J gene, V gene, D gene, CDR3 DNA, CDR3 protein. D genes are given only for firm matches. Rows give clone size only sometimes, using once, few, many, or a class for an expanded clone.

>NA|TRBJ1-1|TRBV10-3|NA
TGTGCCATCAGTGGAGGGGTGAACACTGAAGCTTTCTTT
CAISGGVNTEAFF
>NA|TRBJ2-3|TRBV24-1|NA
TGTGCCACCAGTGACCGAAGTAACAGGGCAGATACGCAGTATTTT
CATSDRSNRADTQYF
>NA|TRBJ1-2|TRBV28|TRBD1
TGTGCCAGCAGTTTGGGGCAGGGGGGTGGCTACACCTTC
CASSLGQGGGYTF
>NA|TRBJ2-7|TRBV7-8|NA
TGTGCCAGCAGCTTAGGTGGCGGGCCGAGCTCCTACGAGCAGTACTTC
CASSLGGGPSSYEQYF
>NA|TRBJ1-6|TRBV6-4|NA
TGTGCCAGCAGTGACGACTCTGGGGGGAATTCACCCCTCCACTTT
CASSDDSGGNSPLHF
>NA|TRBJ1-6|TRBV19|NA
TGTGCCAGTAGTCTGAAAAAGGGCTCCTATAATTCACCCCTCCACTTT
CASSLKKGSYNSPLHF
>NA|TRBJ1-2|TRBV19|NA
TGTGCCAGTAGTCCGGGGGATTCCTCTAACTATGGCTACACCTTC
CASSPGDSSNYGYTF
>NA|TRBJ2-5|TRBV5-1|NA
TGCGCCAGCAGCATTGAGGGGCTGCAAGAGACCCAGTACTTC
CASSIEGLQETQYF
>NA|TRBJ1-5|TRBV19|TRBD1
TGTGCCAGTAGTGGGCTGCAGGGGGCGCCTGGTCAGCCCCAGCATTTT
CASSGLQGAPGQPQHF
>NA|TRBJ1-2|TRBV4-3|NA
TGCGCCAGCAGCCAAACAACAGGGAACTATGGCTACACCTTC
CASSQTTGNYGYTF
>NA|TRBJ2-2|TRBV11-3|NA
TGTGCCAGCAGCTTAGGGGAAGCCGGGGAGCTGTTTTTT
CASSLGEAGELFF
>NA|TRBJ2-1|TRBV27|TRBD1
TGTGCCAGCAGTCGGACAGGGGGCTATGAGCAGTTCTTC
CASSRTGGYEQFF
>NA|TRBJ1-1|TRBV6-5|NA
TGTGCCAGCAGTTACCCGTGGGAGGGCTCGGGCACTGAAGCTTTCTTT
CASSYPWEGSGTEAFF
>NA|TRBJ1-2|TRBV18|TRBD1
TGTGCCAGCTCACCCGACAGGGCATATGGCTACACCTTC
CASSPDRAYGYTF
>NA|TRBJ2-1|TRBV6-5|NA
TGTGCCACCGTGGAGGGGGAAGGGTATGAGCAGTTCTTC
CATVEGEGYEQFF
>NA|TRBJ1-2|TRBV2|NA
TGTGCCAGCAGTGATACAGGGCGCGGCTACACCTTC
CASSDTGRGYTF
>NA|TRBJ1-2|TRBV27|TRBD1
TGTGCCAGCAGTTTCGGCAGGGGGGATGGCTACACCTTC
CASSFGRGDGYTF
>NA|TRBJ1-2|TRBV11-2|NA
TGTGCCAGCAGCTCGGTAAACCAGAAGCAAGCTAACTATGGCTACACCTTC
CASSSVNQKQANYGYTF
>once|TRBJ1-1|TRBV19|TRBD1
TGTGCCAGTACCCTAGGGACAGGCGACGCCCGTGAAGCTTTCTTT
CASTLGTGDAREAFF
>NA|TRBJ2-2|TRBV5-1|TRBD2
TGCGCCAGCAGCTTGGGACCGGGACTAGCGAACGGGGAGCTGTTTTTT
CASSLGPGLANGELFF
>NA|TRBJ2-1|TRBV4-1|NA
TGCGCCAGCAGCCAAGAATTTCCGACGGAGACCTACAATGAGCAGTTCTTC
CASSQEFPTETYNEQFF
>once|TRBJ1-1|TRBV13|TRBD1
TGTGCCAGCAGCTTCCAGGGGGGGGGCACTGAAGCTTTCTTT
CASSFQGGGTEAFF
>NA|TRBJ2-5|TRBV6-1|TRBD1
TGTGCCAGCAGTGAAATTTGGACAGGGGGCGAAACCCAGTACTTC
CASSEIWTGGETQYF
>NA|TRBJ2-7|TRBV5-5|NA
TGTGCCAGCAGCTTGGGACAGTCCGAGGGCTACGAGCAGTACTTC
CASSLGQSEGYEQYF
>NA|TRBJ1-1|TRBV20-1|NA
TGCAGTGCTAGAGTCTACACTGAAGCTTTCTTT
CSARVYTEAFF
>few|TRBJ2-3|TRBV12-5|NA
TGTGCTAGTGGTTCCCCGGACCGCACAGATACGCAGTATTTT
CASGSPDRTDTQYF
>NA|TRBJ2-3|TRBV6-5|NA
TGTGCCAGCAGTCCCTCCGGGGCTAGCACAGATACGCAGTATTTT
CASSPSGASTDTQYF
>NA|TRBJ1-2|TRBV5-1|NA
TGCGCCAGCAGCTTGGGGCCCGTTACTTCTGATGGCTACACCTTC
CASSLGPVTSDGYTF